Listed here is a single T cell receptor beta chain. This sample was taken from a study of cytomegalovirus exposure and HLA in healthy donors. The PCR ran on 60 Vbeta and 13 Jbeta primers. The data were produced by immunoSEQ multiplex PCR, yet TCRdb's version contains in-frame clones alone and is incomplete. Of roughly 190,000 clones in the sample, approximately 80% were seen once. At the time of sampling, donors were nominally healthy, though unrecorded immune exposures were likely. CDR1 and CDR2 (germline): SGDLS, YYNGEE. With V trimmed by 2 bases and J by 14 bases, 17 bases remained unmatched. This CDR3 is built from 16 residues.

The sequencing input was PBMCs. The rearrangement links TRBV9 to TRBJ2-3, with 10 bases matching TRBD2. The origin of this receptor is a man aged 40-49 years in good health and CMV-seropositive. CDR3 in DNA: TGTGCCAGCAGCGTGGAAGCGGGGGGGTTTCACGTAACCCCGTATTTT. This codes for CASSVEAGGFHVTPYF. Filled out from reference TRBV9 and TRBJ2-3, the complete variable domain reads DSGVTQTPKHLITATGQRVTLRCSPRSGDLSVYWYQQSLDQGLQFLIQYYNGEERAKGNILERFSAQQFPDLHSELNLSSLELGDSALYFCASSVEAGGFHVTPYFGPGTRLTVL.